The clone carrying this T cell receptor (beta chain) was picked up many times. The time point denotes: blood at routine non-recurrence follow-up after resection. Sequencing was performed on whole RNA extracted from tumor and nontumor lung tissue, or from frozen PBMC, and the material was left unsorted. TCRdb re-called the 5' RACE reads through MiXCR, storing one row per CDR3 protein. In the table there are 35,000 to 45,000 distinct CDR3 sequences, 6% to 9.5% of which are singletons. The data were obtained in a study of spatial heterogeneity in lung cancer. On the study more broadly: Around two years after resection was the median timing of the follow-up PBMC samples, which were sequenced when available.

Germline loops: CDR1 SGHRS, CDR2 YFSETQ. The CDR3 spans 16 residues. V was shortened by 0 bases and J by 0 bases, with 10 bases between the two germline ends. Source: PBMCs, taken at follow-up. The V gene is TRBV5-1, the J gene TRBJ2-1; D gene unclear. The TCR sequence derives from a male donor with early-stage non-small cell lung cancer. The CDR3, as DNA: TGCGCCAGCAGCTTGGGAGGTGGAAGCTCCTACAATGAGCAGTTCTTC. It translates to CASSLGGGSSYNEQFF.